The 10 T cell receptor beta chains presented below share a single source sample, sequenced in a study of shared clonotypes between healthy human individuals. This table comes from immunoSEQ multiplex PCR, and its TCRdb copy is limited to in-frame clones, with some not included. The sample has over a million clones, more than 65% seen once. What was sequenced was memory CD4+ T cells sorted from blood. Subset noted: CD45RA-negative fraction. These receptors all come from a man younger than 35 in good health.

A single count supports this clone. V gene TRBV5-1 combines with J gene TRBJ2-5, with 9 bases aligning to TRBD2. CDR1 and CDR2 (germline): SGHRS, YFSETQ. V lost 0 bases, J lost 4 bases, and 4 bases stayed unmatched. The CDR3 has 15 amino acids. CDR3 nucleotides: TGCGCCAGCAGCTTGGGCGGGGGGGCCGTAGAGACCCAGTACTTC. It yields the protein CASSLGGGAVETQYF.

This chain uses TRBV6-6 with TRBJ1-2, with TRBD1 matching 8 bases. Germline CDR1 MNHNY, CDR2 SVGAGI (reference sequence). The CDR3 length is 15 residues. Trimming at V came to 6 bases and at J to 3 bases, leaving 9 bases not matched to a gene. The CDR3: CASRYTQGDYYGYTF. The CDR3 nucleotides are TGTGCCAGCAGGTACACACAGGGGGACTACTATGGCTACACCTTC.

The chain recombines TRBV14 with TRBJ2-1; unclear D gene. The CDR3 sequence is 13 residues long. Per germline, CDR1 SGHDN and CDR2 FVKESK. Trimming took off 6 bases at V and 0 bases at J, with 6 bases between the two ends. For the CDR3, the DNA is TGTGCCAGCAGTCCGAGCTCCTACAATGAGCAGTTCTTC. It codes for CASSPSSYNEQFF.

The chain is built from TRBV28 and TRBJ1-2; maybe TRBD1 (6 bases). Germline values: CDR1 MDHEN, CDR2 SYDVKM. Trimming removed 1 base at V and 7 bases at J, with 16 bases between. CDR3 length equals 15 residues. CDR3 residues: CASSLLGRLQGGYTF. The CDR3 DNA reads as TGTGCCAGCAGTTTATTGGGGCGATTACAGGGTGGCTACACCTTC.

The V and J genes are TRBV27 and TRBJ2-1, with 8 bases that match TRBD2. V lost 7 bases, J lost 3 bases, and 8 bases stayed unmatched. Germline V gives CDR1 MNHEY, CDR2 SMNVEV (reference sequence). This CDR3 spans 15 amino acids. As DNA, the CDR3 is TGTGCCAGCACTCCGGGCGGGGGGATCTACAATGAGCAGTTCTTC. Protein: CASTPGGGIYNEQFF.

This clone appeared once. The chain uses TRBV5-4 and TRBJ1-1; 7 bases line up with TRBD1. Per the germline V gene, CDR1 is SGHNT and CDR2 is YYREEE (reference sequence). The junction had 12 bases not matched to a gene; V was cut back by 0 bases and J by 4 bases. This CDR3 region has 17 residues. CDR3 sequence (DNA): TGTGCCAGCAGCTTGGGACAGGGTGTAAATGTTGGCACTGAAGCTTTCTTT. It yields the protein CASSLGQGVNVGTEAFF.

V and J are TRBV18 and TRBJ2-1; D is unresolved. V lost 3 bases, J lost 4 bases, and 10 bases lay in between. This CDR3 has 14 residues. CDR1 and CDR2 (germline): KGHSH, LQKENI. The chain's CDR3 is CASSPNARYNEQFF. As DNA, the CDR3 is TGTGCCAGCTCACCCAATGCTAGGTACAATGAGCAGTTCTTC.

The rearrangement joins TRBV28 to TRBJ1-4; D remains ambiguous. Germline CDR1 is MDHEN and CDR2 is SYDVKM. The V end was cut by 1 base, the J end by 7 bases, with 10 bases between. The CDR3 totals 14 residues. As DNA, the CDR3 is TGTGCCAGCAGTTTATTCGTACGTCCTGAAAAACTGTTTTTT. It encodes CASSLFVRPEKLFF.

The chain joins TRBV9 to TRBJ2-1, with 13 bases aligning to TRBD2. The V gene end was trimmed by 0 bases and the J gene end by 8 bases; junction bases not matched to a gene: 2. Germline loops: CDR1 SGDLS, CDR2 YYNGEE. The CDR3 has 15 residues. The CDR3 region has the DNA TGTGCCAGCAGCGTAGGGACTAGCGGGAGCGATGAGCAGTTCTTC. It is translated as CASSVGTSGSDEQFF.

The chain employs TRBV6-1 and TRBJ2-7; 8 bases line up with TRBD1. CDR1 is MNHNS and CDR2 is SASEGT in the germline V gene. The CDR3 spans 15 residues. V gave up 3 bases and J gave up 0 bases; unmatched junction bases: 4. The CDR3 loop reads CASSEARGPSYEQYF. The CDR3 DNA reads TGTGCCAGCAGTGAGGCCAGGGGGCCCTCCTACGAGCAGTACTTC.